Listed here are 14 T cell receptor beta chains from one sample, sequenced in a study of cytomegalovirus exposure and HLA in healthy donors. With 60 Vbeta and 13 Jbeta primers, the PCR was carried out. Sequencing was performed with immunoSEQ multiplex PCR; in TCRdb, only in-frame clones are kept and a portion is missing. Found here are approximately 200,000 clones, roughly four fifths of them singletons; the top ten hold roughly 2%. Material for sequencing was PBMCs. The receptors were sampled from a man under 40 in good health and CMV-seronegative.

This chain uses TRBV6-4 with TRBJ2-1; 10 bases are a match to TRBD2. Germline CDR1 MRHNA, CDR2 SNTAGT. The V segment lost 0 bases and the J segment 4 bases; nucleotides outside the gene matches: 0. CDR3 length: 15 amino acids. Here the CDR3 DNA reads TGTGCCAGCAGTGACTCTAGCGGGAGGTACAATGAGCAGTTCTTC. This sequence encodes CASSDSSGRYNEQFF.

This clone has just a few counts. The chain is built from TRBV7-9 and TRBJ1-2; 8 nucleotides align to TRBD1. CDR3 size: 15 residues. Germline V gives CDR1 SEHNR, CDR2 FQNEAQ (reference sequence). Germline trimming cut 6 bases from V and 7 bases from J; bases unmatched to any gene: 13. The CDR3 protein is CASSTTGARSGGYTF. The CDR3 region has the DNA TGTGCCAGCAGTACGACAGGGGCTCGATCAGGTGGCTACACCTTC.

CDR3 coding DNA: TGCGCCAGCAGCCGAGCGGGTTGGAACACTGAAGCTTTCTTT. This gives the protein CASSRAGWNTEAFF. This chain links TRBV5-1 with TRBJ1-1; D is undetermined. Trimming stripped 4 bases from V and 1 base from J, with 11 bases between. This CDR3 comprises 14 residues. The germline V gene encodes CDR1 SGHRS and CDR2 YFSETQ.

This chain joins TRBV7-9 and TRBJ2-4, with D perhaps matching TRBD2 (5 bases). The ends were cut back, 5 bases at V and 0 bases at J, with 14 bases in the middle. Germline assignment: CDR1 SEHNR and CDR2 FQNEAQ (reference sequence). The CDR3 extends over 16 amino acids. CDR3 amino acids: CASSLGSGLAKNIQYF. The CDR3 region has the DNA TGTGCCAGCAGCCTAGGAAGCGGACTAGCCAAAAACATTCAGTACTTC. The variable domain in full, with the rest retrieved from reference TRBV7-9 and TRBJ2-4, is DTGVSQNPRHKITKRGQNVTFRCDPISEHNRLYWYRQTLGQGPEFLTYFQNEAQLEKSRLLSDRFSAERPKGSFSTLEIQRTEQGDSAMYLCASSLGSGLAKNIQYFGAGTRLSVL.

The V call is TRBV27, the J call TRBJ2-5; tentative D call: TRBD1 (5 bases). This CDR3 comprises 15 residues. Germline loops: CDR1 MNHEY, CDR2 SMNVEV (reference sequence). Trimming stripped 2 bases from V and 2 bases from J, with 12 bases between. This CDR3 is CASSLDSRPQETQYF. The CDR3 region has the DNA TGTGCCAGCAGTTTAGACAGTCGCCCACAAGAGACCCAGTACTTC.

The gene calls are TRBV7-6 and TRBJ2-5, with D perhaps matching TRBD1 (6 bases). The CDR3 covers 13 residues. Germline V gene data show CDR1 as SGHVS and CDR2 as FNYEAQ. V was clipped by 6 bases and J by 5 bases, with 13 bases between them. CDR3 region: CASSTGRLETQYF. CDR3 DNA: TGTGCCAGCAGTACAGGGCGACTGGAGACCCAGTACTTC.

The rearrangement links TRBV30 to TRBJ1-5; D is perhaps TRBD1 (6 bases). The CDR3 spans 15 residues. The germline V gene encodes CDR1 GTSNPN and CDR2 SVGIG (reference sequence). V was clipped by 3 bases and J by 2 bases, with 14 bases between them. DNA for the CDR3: TGTGCCTGGAGAGGGAGGGGGTCCGGCAATCAGCCCCAGCATTTT. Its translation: CAWRGRGSGNQPQHF.

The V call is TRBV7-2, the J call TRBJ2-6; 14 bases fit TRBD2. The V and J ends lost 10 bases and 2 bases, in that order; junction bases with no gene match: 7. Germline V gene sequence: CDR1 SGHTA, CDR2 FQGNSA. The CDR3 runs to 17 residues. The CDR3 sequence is CATMPGLAGAGANVLTF. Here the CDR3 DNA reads TGTGCCACCATGCCGGGACTAGCGGGAGCTGGGGCCAACGTCCTGACTTTC. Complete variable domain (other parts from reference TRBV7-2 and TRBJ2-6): GAGVSQSPSNKVTEKGKDVELRCDPISGHTALYWYRQSLGQGLEFLIYFQGNSAPDKSGLPSDRFSAERTGGSVSTLTIQRTQQEDSAVYLCATMPGLAGAGANVLTFGAGSRLTVL.

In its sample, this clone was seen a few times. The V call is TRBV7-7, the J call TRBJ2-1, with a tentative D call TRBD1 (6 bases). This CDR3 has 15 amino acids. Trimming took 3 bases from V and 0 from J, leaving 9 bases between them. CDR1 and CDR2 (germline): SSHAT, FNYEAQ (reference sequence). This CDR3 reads CASSLGASSYNEQFF. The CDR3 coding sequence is TGTGCCAGCAGCTTGGGGGCGAGCTCCTACAATGAGCAGTTCTTC.

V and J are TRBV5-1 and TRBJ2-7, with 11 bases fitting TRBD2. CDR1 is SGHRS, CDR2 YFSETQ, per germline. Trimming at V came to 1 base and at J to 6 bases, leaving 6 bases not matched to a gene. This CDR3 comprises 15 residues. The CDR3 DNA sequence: TGCGCCAGCAGCTTGAGTACTAGCGGGAGACTCGAGCAGTACTTC. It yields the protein CASSLSTSGRLEQYF.

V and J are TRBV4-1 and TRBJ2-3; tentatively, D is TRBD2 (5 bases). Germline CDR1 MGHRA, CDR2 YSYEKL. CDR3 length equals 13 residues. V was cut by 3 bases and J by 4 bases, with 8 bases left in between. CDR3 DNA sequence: TGCGCCAGCAGCCAGGCGGGCCCAGATACGCAGTATTTT. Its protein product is CASSQAGPDTQYF.

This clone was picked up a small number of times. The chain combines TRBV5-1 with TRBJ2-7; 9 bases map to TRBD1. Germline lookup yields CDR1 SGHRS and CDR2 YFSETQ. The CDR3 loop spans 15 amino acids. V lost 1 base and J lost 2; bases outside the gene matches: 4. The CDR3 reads CASSLRGQGAYEQYF. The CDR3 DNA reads TGCGCCAGCAGCTTGCGGGGACAGGGCGCCTACGAGCAGTACTTC.

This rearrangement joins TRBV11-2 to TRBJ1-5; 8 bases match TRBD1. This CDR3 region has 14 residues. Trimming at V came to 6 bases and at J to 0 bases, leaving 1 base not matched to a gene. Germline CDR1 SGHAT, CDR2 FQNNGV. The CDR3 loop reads CASSTGGSNQPQHF. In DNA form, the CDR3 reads TGTGCCAGCAGTACAGGGGGTAGCAATCAGCCCCAGCATTTT.

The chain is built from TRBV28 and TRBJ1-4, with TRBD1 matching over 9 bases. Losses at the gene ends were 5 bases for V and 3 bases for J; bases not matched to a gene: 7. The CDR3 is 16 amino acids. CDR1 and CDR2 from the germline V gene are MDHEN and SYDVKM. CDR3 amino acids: CASSPQGAQANEKLFF. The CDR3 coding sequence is TGTGCCAGCAGTCCACAGGGGGCTCAGGCTAATGAAAAACTGTTTTTT. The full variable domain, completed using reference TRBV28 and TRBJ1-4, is DVKVTQSSRYLVKRTGEKVFLECVQDMDHENMFWYRQDPGLGLRLIYFSYDVKMKEKGDIPEGYSVSREKKERFSLILESASTNQTSMYLCASSPQGAQANEKLFFGSGTQLSVL.